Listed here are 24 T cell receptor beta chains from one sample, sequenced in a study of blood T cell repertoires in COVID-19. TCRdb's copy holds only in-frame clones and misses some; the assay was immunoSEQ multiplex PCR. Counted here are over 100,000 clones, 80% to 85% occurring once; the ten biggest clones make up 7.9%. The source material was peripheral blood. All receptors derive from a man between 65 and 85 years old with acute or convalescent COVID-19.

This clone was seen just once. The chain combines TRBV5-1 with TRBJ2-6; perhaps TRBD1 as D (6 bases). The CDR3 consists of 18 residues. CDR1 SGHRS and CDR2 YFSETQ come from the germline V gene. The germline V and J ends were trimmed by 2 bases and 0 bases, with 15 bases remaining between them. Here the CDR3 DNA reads TGCGCCAGCAGCTTTTGGACAGAGCATAGCTCTGGGGCCAACGTCCTGACTTTC. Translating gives CASSFWTEHSSGANVLTF.

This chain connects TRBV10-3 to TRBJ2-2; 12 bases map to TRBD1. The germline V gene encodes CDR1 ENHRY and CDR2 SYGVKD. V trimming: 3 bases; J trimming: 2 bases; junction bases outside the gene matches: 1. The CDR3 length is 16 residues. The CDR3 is CAISEGTGGNTGELFF. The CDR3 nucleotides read TGTGCCATCAGTGAAGGGACAGGGGGCAACACCGGGGAGCTGTTTTTT.

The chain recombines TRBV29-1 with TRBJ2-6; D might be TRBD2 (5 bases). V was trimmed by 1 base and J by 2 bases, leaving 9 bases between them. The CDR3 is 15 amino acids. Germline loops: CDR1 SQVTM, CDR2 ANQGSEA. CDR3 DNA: TGCAGCGTTGAAGTGGACGGGGCTGGGGCCAACGTCCTGACTTTC. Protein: CSVEVDGAGANVLTF.

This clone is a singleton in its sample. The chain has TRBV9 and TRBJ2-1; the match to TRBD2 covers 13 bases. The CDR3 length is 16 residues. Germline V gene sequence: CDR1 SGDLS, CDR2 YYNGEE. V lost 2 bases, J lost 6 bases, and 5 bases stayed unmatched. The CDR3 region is CASSVGLAGSPNEQFF. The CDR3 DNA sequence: TGTGCCAGCAGCGTGGGACTAGCGGGGTCCCCCAATGAGCAGTTCTTC. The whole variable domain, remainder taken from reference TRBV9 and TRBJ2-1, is DSGVTQTPKHLITATGQRVTLRCSPRSGDLSVYWYQQSLDQGLQFLIQYYNGEERAKGNILERFSAQQFPDLHSELNLSSLELGDSALYFCASSVGLAGSPNEQFFGPGTRLTVL.

The CDR3, as DNA: TGCGCCAGCAGCTTCCCGGGTGAGGGCTACGAGCAGTACTTC. Its translation is CASSFPGEGYEQYF. The rearrangement joins TRBV5-1 to TRBJ2-7; tentatively, D is TRBD2 (5 bases). CDR1 SGHRS and CDR2 YFSETQ come from the germline V gene. This CDR3 comprises 14 residues. The germline V and J ends were trimmed by 2 bases and 3 bases, with 12 bases remaining between them.

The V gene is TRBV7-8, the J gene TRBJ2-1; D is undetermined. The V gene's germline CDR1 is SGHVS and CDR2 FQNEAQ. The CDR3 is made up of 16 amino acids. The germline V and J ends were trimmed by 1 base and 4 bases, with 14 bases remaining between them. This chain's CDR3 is CASSLVSPHLYNEQFF. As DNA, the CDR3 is TGTGCCAGCAGCTTAGTCTCCCCACACCTGTACAATGAGCAGTTCTTC.

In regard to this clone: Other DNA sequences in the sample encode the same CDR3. CDR3 bases: TGTGCCAGCAGCCCTCGGGAGACCCAGTACTTC. Translated, it gives CASSPRETQYF. The J gene is TRBJ2-5, the V gene TRBV12-3 or TRBV12-4; D is undetermined. This CDR3 has 11 amino acids. V shed 6 bases and J shed 5 bases, with 7 bases lying between them.

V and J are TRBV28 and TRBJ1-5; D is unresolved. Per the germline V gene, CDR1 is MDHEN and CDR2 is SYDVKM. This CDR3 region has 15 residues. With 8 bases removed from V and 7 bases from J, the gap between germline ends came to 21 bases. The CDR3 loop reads CASGDGLMGLQPQHF. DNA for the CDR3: TGTGCCAGCGGTGATGGCCTAATGGGCCTCCAGCCCCAGCATTTT.

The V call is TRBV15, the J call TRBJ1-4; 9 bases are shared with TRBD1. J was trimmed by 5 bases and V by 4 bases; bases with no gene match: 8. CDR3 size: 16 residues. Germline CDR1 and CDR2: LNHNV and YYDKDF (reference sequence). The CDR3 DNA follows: TGTGCCACCAGCAAAGGGACAGGGCTTCGGAATGAAAAACTGTTTTTT. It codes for CATSKGTGLRNEKLFF.

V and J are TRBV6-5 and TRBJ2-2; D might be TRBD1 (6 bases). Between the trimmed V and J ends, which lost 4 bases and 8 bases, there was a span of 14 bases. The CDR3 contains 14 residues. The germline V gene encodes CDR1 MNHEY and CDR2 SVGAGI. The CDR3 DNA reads TGTGCCAGCAGTTTCTACAGGGATGTAGGGGAGCTGTTTTTT. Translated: CASSFYRDVGELFF.

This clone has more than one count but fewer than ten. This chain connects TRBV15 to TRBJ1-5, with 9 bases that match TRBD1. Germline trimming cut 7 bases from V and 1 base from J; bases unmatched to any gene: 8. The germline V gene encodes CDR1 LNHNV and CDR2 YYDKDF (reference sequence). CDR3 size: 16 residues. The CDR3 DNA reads TGTGCCACCAAGGCCTCCGGGACAGGGAGCAATCAGCCCCAGCATTTT. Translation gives CATKASGTGSNQPQHF.

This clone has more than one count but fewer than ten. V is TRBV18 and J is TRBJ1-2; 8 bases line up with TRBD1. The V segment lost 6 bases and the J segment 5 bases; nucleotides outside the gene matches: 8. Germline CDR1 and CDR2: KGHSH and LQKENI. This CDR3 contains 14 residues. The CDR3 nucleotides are TGTGCCAGCTCGCCCGGACAGGGAGGATATGGCTACACCTTC. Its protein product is CASSPGQGGYGYTF.

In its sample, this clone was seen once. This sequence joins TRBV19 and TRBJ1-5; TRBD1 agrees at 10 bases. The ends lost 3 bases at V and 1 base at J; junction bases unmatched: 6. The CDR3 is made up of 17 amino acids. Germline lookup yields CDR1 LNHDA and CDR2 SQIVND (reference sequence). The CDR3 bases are TGTGCCAGTAGTATGGGTCGGACAGGGGGGAGCAATCAGCCCCAGCATTTT. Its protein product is CASSMGRTGGSNQPQHF.

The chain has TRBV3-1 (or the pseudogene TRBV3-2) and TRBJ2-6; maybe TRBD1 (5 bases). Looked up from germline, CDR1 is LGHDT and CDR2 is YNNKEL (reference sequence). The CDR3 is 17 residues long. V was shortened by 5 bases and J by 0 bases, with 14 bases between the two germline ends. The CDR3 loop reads CASSFGAVSSGANVLTF. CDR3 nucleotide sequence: TGTGCCAGCAGCTTTGGGGCGGTAAGCTCTGGGGCCAACGTCCTGACTTTC.

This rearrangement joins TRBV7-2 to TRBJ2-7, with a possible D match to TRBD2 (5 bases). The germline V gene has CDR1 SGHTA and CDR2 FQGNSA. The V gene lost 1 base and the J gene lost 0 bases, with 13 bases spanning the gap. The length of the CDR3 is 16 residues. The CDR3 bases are TGTGCCAGCAGCTTAGTGAGGGTTGAGAGCTCCTACGAGCAGTACTTC. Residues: CASSLVRVESSYEQYF.

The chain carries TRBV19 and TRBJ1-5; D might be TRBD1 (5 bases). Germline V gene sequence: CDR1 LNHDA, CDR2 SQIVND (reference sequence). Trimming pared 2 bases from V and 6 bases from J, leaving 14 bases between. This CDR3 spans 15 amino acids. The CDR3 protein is CASSIRTISGQPQHF. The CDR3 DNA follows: TGTGCCAGTAGTATAAGGACAATATCGGGTCAGCCCCAGCATTTT.

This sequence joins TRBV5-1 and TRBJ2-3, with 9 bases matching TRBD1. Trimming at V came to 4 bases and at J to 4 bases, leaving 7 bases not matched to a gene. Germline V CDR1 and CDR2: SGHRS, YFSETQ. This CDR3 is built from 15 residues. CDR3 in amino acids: CASSPGTGRADTQYF. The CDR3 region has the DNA TGCGCCAGCAGCCCCGGGACAGGGCGGGCAGATACGCAGTATTTT.

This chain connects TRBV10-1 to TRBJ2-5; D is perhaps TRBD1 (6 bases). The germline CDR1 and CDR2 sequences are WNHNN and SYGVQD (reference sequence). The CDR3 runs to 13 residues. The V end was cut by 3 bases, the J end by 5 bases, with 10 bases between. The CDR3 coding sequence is TGCGCCAGCAGTGACCAGGGGTGGGAGACCCAGTACTTC. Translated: CASSDQGWETQYF.

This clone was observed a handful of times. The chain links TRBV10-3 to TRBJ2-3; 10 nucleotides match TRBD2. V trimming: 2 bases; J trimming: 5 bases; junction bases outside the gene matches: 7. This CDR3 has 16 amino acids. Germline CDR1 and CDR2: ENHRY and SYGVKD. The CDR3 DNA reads TGTGCCATCAGTGAGCCGGGACTAGCGAGGAGAGATACGCAGTATTTT. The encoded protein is CAISEPGLARRDTQYF.

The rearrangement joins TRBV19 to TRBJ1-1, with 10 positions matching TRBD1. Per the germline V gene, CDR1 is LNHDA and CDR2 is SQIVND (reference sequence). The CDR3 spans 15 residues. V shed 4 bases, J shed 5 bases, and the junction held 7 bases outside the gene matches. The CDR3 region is CASSTRQGARTEAFF. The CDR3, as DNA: TGTGCCAGTAGTACCCGACAGGGGGCGAGGACTGAAGCTTTCTTT. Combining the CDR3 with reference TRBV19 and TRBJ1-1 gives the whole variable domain DGGITQSPKYLFRKEGQNVTLSCEQNLNHDAMYWYRQDPGQGLRLIYYSQIVNDFQKGDIAEGYSVSREKKESFPLTVTSAQKNPTAFYLCASSTRQGARTEAFFGQGTRLTVV.

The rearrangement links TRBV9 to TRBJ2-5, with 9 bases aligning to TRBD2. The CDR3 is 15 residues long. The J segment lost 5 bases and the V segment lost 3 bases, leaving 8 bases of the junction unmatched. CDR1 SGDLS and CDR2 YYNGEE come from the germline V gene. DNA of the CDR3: TGTGCCAGCAGCGCCTCTAGCGGGATGGAGGAGACCCAGTACTTC. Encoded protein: CASSASSGMEETQYF.

CDR3 in amino acids: CASSINGFTSATEAFF. Here the CDR3 DNA reads TGTGCCAGTAGTATAAATGGCTTTACCTCCGCCACTGAAGCTTTCTTT. The J gene is TRBJ1-1, the V gene TRBV19, with no clear D. This CDR3 spans 16 amino acids. V lost 2 bases to trimming and J lost 4 bases, with 17 bases between them. From germline, CDR1 is LNHDA and CDR2 SQIVND (reference sequence).

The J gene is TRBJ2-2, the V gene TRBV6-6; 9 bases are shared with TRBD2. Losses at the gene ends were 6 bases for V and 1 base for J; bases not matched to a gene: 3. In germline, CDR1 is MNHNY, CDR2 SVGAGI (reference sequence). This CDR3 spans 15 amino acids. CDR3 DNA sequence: TGTGCCAGCAGGCCACTAGCGGGGAACACCGGGGAGCTGTTTTTT. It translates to CASRPLAGNTGELFF.

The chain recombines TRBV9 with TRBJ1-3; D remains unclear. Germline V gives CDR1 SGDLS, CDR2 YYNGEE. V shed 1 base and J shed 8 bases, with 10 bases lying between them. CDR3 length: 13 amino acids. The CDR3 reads CASSVIFGDTIYF. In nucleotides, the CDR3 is TGTGCCAGCAGCGTAATTTTCGGGGACACCATATATTTT.